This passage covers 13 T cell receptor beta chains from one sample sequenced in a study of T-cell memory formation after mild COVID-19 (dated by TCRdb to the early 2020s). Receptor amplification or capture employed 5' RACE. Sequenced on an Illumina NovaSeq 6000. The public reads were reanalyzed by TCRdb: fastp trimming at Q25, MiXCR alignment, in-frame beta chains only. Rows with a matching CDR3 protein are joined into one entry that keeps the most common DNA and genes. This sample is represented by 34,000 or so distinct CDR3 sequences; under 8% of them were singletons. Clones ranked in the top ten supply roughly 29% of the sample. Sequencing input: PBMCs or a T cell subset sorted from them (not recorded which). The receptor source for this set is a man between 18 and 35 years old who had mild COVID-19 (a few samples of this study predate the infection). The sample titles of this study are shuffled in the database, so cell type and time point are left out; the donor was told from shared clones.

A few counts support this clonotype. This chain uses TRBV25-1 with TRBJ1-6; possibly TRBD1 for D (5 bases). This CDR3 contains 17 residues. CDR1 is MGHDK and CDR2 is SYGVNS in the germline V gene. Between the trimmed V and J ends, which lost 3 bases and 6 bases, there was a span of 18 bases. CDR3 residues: CASSDLTGGRINSPLHF. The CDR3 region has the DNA TGTGCCAGCAGTGATTTGACCGGGGGACGGATTAATTCACCCCTCCACTTT.

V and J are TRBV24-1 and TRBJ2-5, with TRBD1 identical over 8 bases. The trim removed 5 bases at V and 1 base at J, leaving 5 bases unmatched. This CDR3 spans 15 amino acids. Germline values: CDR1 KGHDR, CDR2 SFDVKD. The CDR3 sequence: CATSASGQAQETQYF. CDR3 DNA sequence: TGTGCCACCAGTGCCTCGGGACAGGCCCAAGAGACCCAGTACTTC.

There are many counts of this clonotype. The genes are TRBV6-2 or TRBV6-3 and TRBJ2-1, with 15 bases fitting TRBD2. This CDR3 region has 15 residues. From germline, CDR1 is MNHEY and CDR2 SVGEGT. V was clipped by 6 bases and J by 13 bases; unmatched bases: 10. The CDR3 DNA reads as TGTGCCAGCAGGAGGACTAGCGGGGGGGGGTCCGAACAGTTCTTC. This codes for CASRRTSGGGSEQFF.

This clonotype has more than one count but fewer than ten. The CDR3 is CAIIFYRRSHQPQHF. The CDR3 region has the DNA TGTGCCATCATCTTCTACCGGAGATCCCACCAGCCCCAGCATTTT. The rearrangement links TRBV10-3 to TRBJ1-5, with D hard to call. The V gene lost 7 bases and the J gene lost 7 bases, with 20 bases spanning the gap. In germline, CDR1 is ENHRY, CDR2 SYGVKD. The CDR3 spans 15 residues.

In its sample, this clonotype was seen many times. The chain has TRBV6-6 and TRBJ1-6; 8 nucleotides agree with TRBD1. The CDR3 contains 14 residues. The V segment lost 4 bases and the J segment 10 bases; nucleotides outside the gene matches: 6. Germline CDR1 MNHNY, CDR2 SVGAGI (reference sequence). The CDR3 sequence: CASSSRGPGSPLHF. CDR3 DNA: TGTGCCAGCAGTTCCAGGGGGCCAGGGTCACCCCTCCACTTT.

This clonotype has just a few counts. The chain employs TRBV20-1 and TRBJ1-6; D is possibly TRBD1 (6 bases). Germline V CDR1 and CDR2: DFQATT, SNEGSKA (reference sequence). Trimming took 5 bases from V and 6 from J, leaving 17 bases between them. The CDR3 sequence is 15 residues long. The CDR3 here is CSALPGAGVNSPLHF. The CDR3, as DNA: TGCAGTGCTCTTCCTGGGGCAGGGGTTAATTCACCCCTCCACTTT.

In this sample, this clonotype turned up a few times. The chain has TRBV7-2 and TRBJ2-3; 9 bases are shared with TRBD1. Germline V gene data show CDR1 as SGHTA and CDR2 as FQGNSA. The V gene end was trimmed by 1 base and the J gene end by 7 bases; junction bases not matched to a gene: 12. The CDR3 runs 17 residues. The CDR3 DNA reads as TGTGCCAGCAGCTTAGTTCCCGGGACAGGGACCTTTAATACGCAGTATTTT. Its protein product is CASSLVPGTGTFNTQYF.

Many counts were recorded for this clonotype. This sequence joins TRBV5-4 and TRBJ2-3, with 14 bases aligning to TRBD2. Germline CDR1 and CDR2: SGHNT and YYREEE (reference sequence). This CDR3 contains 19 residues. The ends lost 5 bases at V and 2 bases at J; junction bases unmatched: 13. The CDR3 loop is CASSKLGTSGGRLTDTQYF. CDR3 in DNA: TGTGCCAGCAGTAAACTAGGGACTAGCGGGGGCCGCCTCACAGATACGCAGTATTTT. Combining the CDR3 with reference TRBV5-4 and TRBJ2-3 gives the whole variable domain ETGVTQSPTHLIKTRGQQVTLRCSSQSGHNTVSWYQQALGQGPQFIFQYYREEENGRGNFPPRFSGLQFPNYSSELNVNALELDDSALYLCASSKLGTSGGRLTDTQYFGPGTRLTVL.

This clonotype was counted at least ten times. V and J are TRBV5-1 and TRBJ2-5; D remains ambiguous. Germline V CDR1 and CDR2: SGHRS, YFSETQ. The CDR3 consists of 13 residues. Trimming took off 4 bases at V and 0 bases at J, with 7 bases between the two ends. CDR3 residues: CASSLTNQETQYF. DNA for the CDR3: TGCGCCAGCAGCCTGACAAACCAAGAGACCCAGTACTTC.

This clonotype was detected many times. This CDR3 is CASSQTDRGGEKLFF. The CDR3 DNA sequence: TGCGCCAGCAGCCAAACTGACAGGGGAGGCGAAAAACTGTTTTTT. The rearrangement uses TRBV4-3 and TRBJ1-4; TRBD1 agrees at 8 bases. J was trimmed by 8 bases and V by 2 bases; bases with no gene match: 7. CDR3 length equals 15 residues. CDR1 and CDR2 from the germline V gene are LGHNA and YSLEER.

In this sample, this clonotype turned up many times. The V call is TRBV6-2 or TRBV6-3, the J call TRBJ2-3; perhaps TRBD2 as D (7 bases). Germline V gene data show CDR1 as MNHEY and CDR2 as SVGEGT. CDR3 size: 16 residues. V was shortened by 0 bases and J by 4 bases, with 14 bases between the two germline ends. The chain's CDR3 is CASSYSGGGASDTQYF. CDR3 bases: TGTGCCAGCAGTTACTCGGGCGGGGGCGCCTCAGATACGCAGTATTTT.

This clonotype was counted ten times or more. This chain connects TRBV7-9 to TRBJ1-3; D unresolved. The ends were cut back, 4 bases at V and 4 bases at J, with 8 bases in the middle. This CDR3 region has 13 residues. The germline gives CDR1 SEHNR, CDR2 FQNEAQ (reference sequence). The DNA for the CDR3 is TGTGCCAGCAGCTGGGGTGGGGGAAACACCATATATTTT. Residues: CASSWGGGNTIYF.

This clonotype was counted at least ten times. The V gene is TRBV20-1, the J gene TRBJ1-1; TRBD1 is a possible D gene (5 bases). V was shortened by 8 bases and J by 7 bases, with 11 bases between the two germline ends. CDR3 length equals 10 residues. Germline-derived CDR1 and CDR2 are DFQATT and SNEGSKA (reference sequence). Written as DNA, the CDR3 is TGCAGTTTACAGGACCGTGAAGCTTTCTTT. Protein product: CSLQDREAFF.